A single sample gave rise to the 10 T cell receptor beta chains below, sequenced in a study of T-cell reconstitution after alpha-beta-depleted transplantation in children. Unique molecular identifiers were incorporated during preparation of the TCRbeta library. TCRdb processed the PCR reads anew with MiXCR; each CDR3 protein has one entry. The sample has 800,000 to 1,000,000 distinct CDR3 sequences; about 26% are singletons. Sequencing was performed on PBMCs, mostly from graft donor cells, taken 360 days after TCRalphabeta/CD19-depleted stem cell transplant. These TCRs come from a boy in the first two years of life who had a stem cell transplant for SCID, so the T cells may come from the graft donor.

This clonotype was counted between two and nine times. V gene TRBV4-3 combines with J gene TRBJ1-1; the D is unclear. Germline CDR1 LGHNA, CDR2 YSLEER. Trimming took 2 bases from V and 0 from J, leaving 10 bases between them. This CDR3 has 15 residues. The CDR3 nucleotides are TGCGCCAGCAGCCAAAGCCTCCTCATGAACACTGAAGCTTTCTTT. Its protein is CASSQSLLMNTEAFF.

The chain carries TRBV12-3 or TRBV12-4 and TRBJ2-2; D gene ambiguous. Trimming removed 3 bases at V and 5 bases at J, with 16 bases between. The CDR3 extends over 16 amino acids. The CDR3 DNA follows: TGTGCCAGCAGTTTTGGGCGGCAGCAAACTACCGGGGAGCTGTTTTTT. It codes for CASSFGRQQTTGELFF.

Note on this clonotype: The junction and the germline gene differ at one end; a read error may be behind it. V usage is TRBV5-1 and J usage is TRBJ2-6, with D perhaps TRBD1 (6 bases). Germline V gene lookup returns CDR1 SGHRS and CDR2 YFSETQ. The CDR3 contains 11 residues. Here the CDR3 DNA reads TGCGCCAGCAGCTTGGCCGGACAGACCGTGTTC. Amino acids: CASSLAGQTVF.

The chain combines TRBV2 with TRBJ2-2; tentative D call: TRBD1 (5 bases). The V end was cut by 4 bases, the J end by 3 bases, with 15 bases between. The length of the CDR3 is 16 residues. Germline-derived CDR1 and CDR2 are SNHLY and FYNNEI. CDR3 sequence reads: CASSVKGNRYTGELFF. CDR3 nucleotide sequence: TGTGCCAGCAGTGTAAAGGGGAATCGATACACCGGGGAGCTGTTTTTT.

The genes are TRBV20-1 and TRBJ2-5, with TRBD1 matching over 8 bases. CDR1 is DFQATT and CDR2 is SNEGSKA in the germline V gene (reference sequence). Trimming cost V 1 base and J 1 base; bases outside gene matches: 2. The CDR3 contains 14 residues. Here the CDR3 reads CSARGDRRQETQYF. As DNA, the CDR3 is TGCAGTGCTAGAGGGGACAGGCGCCAAGAGACCCAGTACTTC.

This clonotype was detected only a few times. The V and J genes are TRBV5-6 and TRBJ2-6; no clear D gene. V was clipped by 2 bases and J by 0 bases, with 6 bases between them. CDR1 is SGHDT and CDR2 is YYEEEE in the germline V gene. The CDR3 is made up of 15 amino acids. The CDR3 sequence: CASSFTDSGANVLTF. CDR3 nucleotide sequence: TGTGCCAGCAGCTTTACAGACTCTGGGGCCAACGTCCTGACTTTC.

This clonotype showed up just a few times. This chain uses TRBV5-1 with TRBJ2-7; TRBD1 matches at 9 bases. Germline trimming cut 5 bases from V and 6 bases from J; bases unmatched to any gene: 12. The CDR3 is 15 residues long. CDR1 and CDR2 (germline): SGHRS, YFSETQ. CDR3 in DNA: TGCGCCAGCAGGGCAGCAGGGGACAGGGAGAGCGAGCAGTACTTC. It specifies CASRAAGDRESEQYF.

The V gene is TRBV18, the J gene TRBJ1-5, with D perhaps TRBD1 (5 bases). The CDR3 length is 14 residues. Trimming took 6 bases from V and 4 from J, leaving 13 bases between them. The germline CDR1 and CDR2 sequences are KGHSH and LQKENI. DNA of the CDR3: TGTGCCAGCTCTCCGGACTGGGGGAATCAGCCCCAGCATTTT. As protein: CASSPDWGNQPQHF.

The rearrangement uses TRBV9 and TRBJ2-3; TRBD2 agrees at 7 bases. With 3 bases clipped from V and 4 bases from J, the junction kept 23 bases outside the gene matches. This CDR3 is built from 20 residues. The germline V gene has CDR1 SGDLS and CDR2 YYNGEE. The CDR3 sequence: CASSAGHKRLAGLFSDTQYF. The CDR3 DNA is TGTGCCAGCAGCGCCGGACACAAACGACTAGCTGGTCTCTTCTCAGATACGCAGTATTTT.

V is TRBV12-3 or TRBV12-4 and J is TRBJ2-5; TRBD2 matches at 9 bases. The CDR3 sequence is 15 residues long. V trimming: 2 bases; J trimming: 4 bases; junction bases outside the gene matches: 5. The CDR3 here is CASSLPRGGPETQYF. Written as DNA, the CDR3 is TGTGCCAGCAGTTTACCGCGGGGGGGCCCAGAGACCCAGTACTTC.